The clone carrying this T cell receptor (beta chain) was recorded many times. What it binds is unknown. The data derive from a study of Graves' ophthalmopathy and Graves' hyperthyroidism. Broader study findings: Blood also harbored most expanded thyroid clonotypes above 0.001 frequency.

From RNA, the CDR3 regions of TCR beta chains were amplified and sequenced. First-round RT-PCR with HTBI primers preceded a second-round multiplex PCR. Via MiXCR, TCRdb re-called the multiplex PCR reads, giving one row per CDR3 protein. This sample has a few hundred thousand distinct CDR3 sequences; roughly 15% occur once, and the top ten carry 2.4%. Patients newly diagnosed with hyperthyroidism, under 2 months' duration, were aged 18 to 65, the study reports. A 10 ml volume of fresh peripheral blood provided the PBMCs. Germline V lookup: CDR1 SGHRS, CDR2 YFSETQ. With V trimmed by 3 bases and J by 3 bases, 7 bases remained unmatched. This CDR3 is 16 amino acids long.

Specimen: peripheral blood. The TCR sequence derives from an adult woman with stable Graves' hyperthyroidism. This chain connects TRBV5-1 to TRBJ2-7; 12 bases match TRBD1. CDR3 loop: CASSSSGTGGVYEQYF. The DNA of the CDR3 is TGCGCCAGCAGCTCGTCCGGGACAGGGGGCGTCTACGAGCAGTACTTC.